The clone carrying this T cell receptor (beta chain) has only one observation. The data belong to a study of blood T cell repertoires in COVID-19. Measured with immunoSEQ multiplex PCR; TCRdb has only the in-frame clones, and not every one. In the table there are 120,000 to 150,000 clones, more than 70% of which are singletons. The germline gives CDR1 SGHTA, CDR2 FQGNSA. The V segment lost 3 bases and the J segment 4 bases; nucleotides outside the gene matches: 4. The CDR3 runs 15 residues. The TCR comes from a human donor in a cohort sampled during active COVID-19. The chain recombines TRBV7-2 with TRBJ2-7; 12 nucleotides align to TRBD1. What was sequenced was peripheral blood. For the CDR3, the DNA is TGTGCCAGCAGCTTCCGGGACAGGGGGCAATACGAGCAGTACTTC. This sequence encodes CASSFRDRGQYEQYF.